Listed below are T cell receptor beta chains from one sample, sequenced in a study of cytomegalovirus exposure and HLA in healthy donors. This table comes from immunoSEQ multiplex PCR, and its TCRdb copy is limited to in-frame clones, with some not included. Counted here are approximately 150,000 clones, roughly 89% occurring once; the ten biggest clones make up less than 5.5%. Specimen: PBMCs. These receptor sequences come from a man between 18 and 35 years old in good health and CMV-seropositive. CDR3s include the opening cysteine and the closing phenylalanine or tryptophan. D genes are given only for firm matches. Where a row states a size, it is once, few, many or the class of an expanded clone; other rows omit it.

TRBV2	-	-	TRBJ2-1	CASTDRGPVSSYNEQFF	TGTGCCAGCACCGACCGCGGCCCGGTAAGCTCCTACAATGAGCAGTTCTTC
TRBV12-5	TRBD2	-	TRBJ2-1	CASDLTSGTRFSYNEQFF	TGTGCTAGTGACCTGACTAGCGGGACCCGATTTTCCTACAATGAGCAGTTCTTC
TRBV6-1	-	once	TRBJ1-5	CASSEGRNNQPQHF	TGTGCCAGCAGTGAAGGGCGGAACAATCAGCCCCAGCATTTT
TRBV6-5	TRBD1	-	TRBJ1-2	CASSYSGQGYGYTF	TGTGCCAGCAGTTACTCCGGACAGGGCTATGGCTACACCTTC
TRBV9	-	-	TRBJ2-7	CASSVAGKGVKYF	TGTGCCAGCAGCGTCGCAGGAAAAGGTGTAAAGTACTTC
TRBV5-6	-	-	TRBJ1-5	CASSSLGRSNQPQHF	TGTGCCAGCAGCTCCCTCGGGAGAAGCAATCAGCCCCAGCATTTT
TRBV30	-	-	TRBJ1-6	CAWRIGSGSPLHF	TGTGCCTGGAGAATAGGGAGCGGGTCACCCCTCCACTTT
TRBV5-4	-	-	TRBJ2-3	CASSLSGQIADTQYF	TGTGCCAGCAGCTTGTCAGGGCAGATCGCGGATACGCAGTATTTT
TRBV19	TRBD1	-	TRBJ1-2	CASSIAPGQDGYTF	TGTGCCAGTAGTATAGCCCCGGGACAGGATGGCTACACCTTC
TRBV5-1	-	-	TRBJ1-1	CASSLVLSSGDRNTEAFF	TGCGCCAGCAGCTTGGTTCTATCCTCTGGTGATCGAAACACTGAAGCTTTCTTT